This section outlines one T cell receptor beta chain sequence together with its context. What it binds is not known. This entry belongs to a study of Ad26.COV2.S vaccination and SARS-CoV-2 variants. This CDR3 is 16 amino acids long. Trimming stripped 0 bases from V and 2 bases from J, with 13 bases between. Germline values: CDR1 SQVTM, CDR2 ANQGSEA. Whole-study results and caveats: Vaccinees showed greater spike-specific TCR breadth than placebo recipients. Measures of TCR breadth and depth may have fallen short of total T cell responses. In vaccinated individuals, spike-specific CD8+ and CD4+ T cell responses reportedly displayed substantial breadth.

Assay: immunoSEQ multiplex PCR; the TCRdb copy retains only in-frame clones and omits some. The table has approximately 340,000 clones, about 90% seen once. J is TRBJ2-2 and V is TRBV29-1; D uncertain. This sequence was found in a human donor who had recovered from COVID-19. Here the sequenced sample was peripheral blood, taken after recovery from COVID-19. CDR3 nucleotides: TGCAGCGTTGAAGATCCTGCGACAAGCAACACCGGGGAGCTGTTTTTT. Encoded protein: CSVEDPATSNTGELFF.